This section outlines one T cell receptor (beta chain) sequence together with its context. Its antigen is unknown. A multiplex PCR was run with 60 Vbeta primers and 13 Jbeta primers. Profiled with immunoSEQ multiplex PCR; TCRdb holds only in-frame clones, not every one. The sample lists about 140,000 clones, 65% to 80% occurring once. The source of the sample is a study of cytomegalovirus exposure and HLA in healthy donors. Study-level findings and limits: Rarity marked most TCR sequences, yet some public TCRs occurred in many donors.

V shed 4 bases, J shed 3 bases, and the junction held 7 bases outside the gene matches. Germline V gene sequence: CDR1 SGHKS, CDR2 YYEKEE (reference sequence). This CDR3 has 15 amino acids. Sequenced: PBMCs. The source of this sequence is a man in his forties or fifties in good health and CMV-seronegative. The rearrangement joins TRBV5-5 to TRBJ2-5, with 9 bases fitting TRBD2. The CDR3 DNA sequence: TGTGCCAGCAGCCCCGGCGGGGGGGGCGAAGAGACCCAGTACTTC. Amino acids: CASSPGGGGEETQYF.